Each of the 13 T cell receptor beta chains below was sequenced from the same sample in a study of blood T cell repertoires in COVID-19. The protocol was immunoSEQ multiplex PCR, while the TCRdb copy is restricted to in-frame clones and leaves out a portion. The table has 120,000 or so clones, about four fifths seen once; the top ten hold around 16%. The sample comprised peripheral blood. All receptors come from a man between 60 and 75 years old with active or convalescent COVID-19.

The chain recombines TRBV24-1 with TRBJ2-5, with a weak D call TRBD2 (6 bases). The germline CDR1 and CDR2 sequences are KGHDR and SFDVKD. Trimming took 0 bases from V and 5 from J, leaving 12 bases between them. There are 15 residues in the CDR3. The CDR3 DNA is TGTGCCACCAGTGATTTGCGGGCAGGGAGGGAGACCCAGTACTTC. This encodes CATSDLRAGRETQYF.

This chain joins TRBV5-6 and TRBJ1-2; possibly TRBD1 for D (5 bases). CDR1 SGHDT and CDR2 YYEEEE come from the germline V gene. V gave up 6 bases and J gave up 9 bases, with 21 bases separating them. The CDR3 runs to 14 residues. The CDR3 spells CASTIPRGGMSYTF. CDR3 in DNA: TGTGCCAGCACCATTCCCCGGGGGGGGATGAGCTACACCTTC.

This clone was recorded only once. V gene TRBV28 combines with J gene TRBJ1-5, with TRBD1 identical over 9 bases. Trimming removed 5 bases from V and 12 bases from J; junction bases left unmatched: 14. From germline, CDR1 is MDHEN and CDR2 SYDVKM. The CDR3 is 15 amino acids. In DNA form, the CDR3 reads TGTGCCAGCAGTCTCTACCTACAGGGGGCGAGGATCCAGCATTTT. This codes for CASSLYLQGARIQHF.

The genes are TRBV28 and TRBJ2-3; 11 bases are shared with TRBD2. V shed 10 bases, J shed 5 bases, and the junction held 11 bases outside the gene matches. This CDR3 has 15 amino acids. Germline lookup yields CDR1 MDHEN and CDR2 SYDVKM. CDR3: CATNRLAGRGDTQYF. The DNA of the CDR3 is TGTGCCACCAATAGACTAGCGGGGCGAGGAGATACGCAGTATTTT. The variable domain in full, with the rest retrieved from reference TRBV28 and TRBJ2-3, is DVKVTQSSRYLVKRTGEKVFLECVQDMDHENMFWYRQDPGLGLRLIYFSYDVKMKEKGDIPEGYSVSREKKERFSLILESASTNQTSMYLCATNRLAGRGDTQYFGPGTRLTVL.

This clone is a singleton in its sample. The chain couples TRBV28 to TRBJ1-5; D may be TRBD1 (5 bases). The CDR3 is 15 residues long. Germline V lookup: CDR1 MDHEN, CDR2 SYDVKM. V was trimmed by 1 base and J by 4 bases, leaving 11 bases between them. The CDR3 nucleotides are TGTGCCAGCAGTTTATATGGGGGGAGTAATCAGCCCCAGCATTTT. It encodes CASSLYGGSNQPQHF.

This clone was seen a handful of times. The V and J genes are TRBV4-2 and TRBJ2-7; 11 positions agree with TRBD2. The CDR3 runs to 13 residues. Per the germline V gene, CDR1 is LGHNA and CDR2 is YNFKEQ. Trimming took 5 bases from V and 10 from J; bases not matched to a gene: 7. The CDR3 DNA reads as TGTGCCAGCAGCTCTTTAGCGGGAGGGGTCCAGTACTTC. Protein sequence: CASSSLAGGVQYF.

The chain combines TRBV5-1 with TRBJ1-1; D is possibly TRBD1 (5 bases). Trimming removed 1 base from V and 1 base from J, with 8 bases in between. The CDR3 is 14 residues long. From germline, CDR1 is SGHRS and CDR2 YFSETQ. The CDR3 spells CASSLTTANTEAFF. CDR3 bases: TGCGCCAGCAGCTTGACGACAGCGAACACTGAAGCTTTCTTT. The whole variable domain, filled in from reference TRBV5-1 and TRBJ1-1, reads KAGVTQTPRYLIKTRGQQVTLSCSPISGHRSVSWYQQTPGQGLQFLFEYFSETQRNKGNFPGRFSGRQFSNSRSEMNVSTLELGDSALYLCASSLTTANTEAFFGQGTRLTVV.

This clone turned up a few times. The V and J genes are TRBV2 and TRBJ1-5, with 8 bases aligning to TRBD1. Per the germline V gene, CDR1 is SNHLY and CDR2 is FYNNEI. J lost 1 base, V lost 0 bases, and 5 bases had no gene match. The CDR3 covers 17 residues. CDR3 residues: CASSEAGTGLSNQPQHF. The CDR3 DNA sequence: TGTGCCAGCAGTGAAGCGGGGACAGGTTTAAGCAATCAGCCCCAGCATTTT.

This rearrangement joins TRBV5-5 to TRBJ1-2; D is perhaps TRBD1 (5 bases). Looked up from germline, CDR1 is SGHKS and CDR2 is YYEKEE (reference sequence). Trimming stripped 0 bases from V and 2 bases from J, with 11 bases between. CDR3 length: 15 amino acids. The DNA of the CDR3 is TGTGCCAGCAGCTTGGCGTCAGGGTCGAACTATGGCTACACCTTC. This translates into CASSLASGSNYGYTF.

This clone has only a few counts. V and J are TRBV27 and TRBJ1-3, with 7 bases matching TRBD1. CDR1 and CDR2 (germline): MNHEY, SMNVEV (reference sequence). The CDR3 spans 15 residues. Germline trimming cut 8 bases from V and 4 bases from J; bases unmatched to any gene: 11. The chain's CDR3 is CASRKRGLTGNTIYF. In nucleotides, the CDR3 is TGTGCCAGCCGTAAAAGGGGGCTAACAGGAAACACCATATATTTT.

This clone was recorded a few times. The chain joins TRBV14 to TRBJ2-7; 8 nucleotides agree with TRBD1. Germline CDR1 is SGHDN and CDR2 is FVKESK. The CDR3 runs to 15 residues. With V trimmed by 2 bases and J by 2 bases, 5 bases remained unmatched. Written as DNA, the CDR3 is TGTGCCAGCAGCCAAAGGGGACAGGTCCCCTACGAGCAGTACTTC. It encodes CASSQRGQVPYEQYF.

The rearrangement uses TRBV10-2 and TRBJ1-1, with 12 nucleotides matching TRBD1. Germline assignment: CDR1 WSHSY and CDR2 SAAADI. V was clipped by 7 bases and J by 4 bases; unmatched bases: 1. The CDR3 loop spans 13 amino acids. The CDR3 sequence: CASKGQGATEAFF. The CDR3, as DNA: TGCGCCAGCAAGGGACAGGGGGCCACTGAAGCTTTCTTT.

V and J are TRBV5-6 and TRBJ1-2; TRBD1 agrees at 8 bases. V shed 6 bases, J shed 4 bases, and the junction held 5 bases outside the gene matches. CDR1 and CDR2 (germline): SGHDT, YYEEEE. The CDR3 has 13 amino acids. CDR3 region: CASIPTGGYGYTF. CDR3 nucleotides: TGTGCCAGCATTCCAACAGGGGGCTATGGCTACACCTTC. Filled out from reference TRBV5-6 and TRBJ1-2, the complete variable domain reads DAGVTQSPTHLIKTRGQQVTLRCSPKSGHDTVSWYQQALGQGPQFIFQYYEEEERQRGNFPDRFSGHQFPNYSSELNVNALLLGDSALYLCASIPTGGYGYTFGSGTRLTVV.